Listed below are T cell receptor beta chains from one sample, sequenced in a study of T cells in Graves' hyperthyroidism and ophthalmopathy. A single record per CDR3 protein comes from TCRdb applying MiXCR to the multiplex PCR reads. Of about 710,000 distinct CDR3 sequences in the sample, 16% were seen once. The specimen was blood. These TCRs come from a man between 18 and 35 years old with Graves' hyperthyroidism. Each CDR3 is given with its conserved first and last residue. Fields, in order: V gene, J gene, clone size, D gene, CDR3 protein, CDR3 DNA. A D gene is named only where the DNA matches it firmly. A clone size is listed for some rows: how often the clone was seen (once, few, many), or a class if it is expanded.

V: TRBV4-1
J: TRBJ2-3
size: -
D: -
CDR3: CASSQTQGPVYTQYF
DNA: TGCGCCAGCAGCCAAACCCAGGGACCCGTTTATACGCAGTATTTT

V: TRBV6-1
J: TRBJ2-5
size: many
D: -
CDR3: CASSGARAGDQETQYF
DNA: TGTGCCAGCAGTGGGGCCCGGGCAGGGGACCAAGAGACCCAGTACTTC

V: TRBV5-1
J: TRBJ2-1
size: few
D: -
CDR3: CASSLVKWGLRLSSYNEQFF
DNA: TGCGCCAGCAGCTTGGTAAAGTGGGGGCTAAGACTGAGCTCCTACAATGAGCAGTTCTTC

V: TRBV12-3/TRBV12-4
J: TRBJ2-1
size: many
D: TRBD1
CDR3: CASSRQGYNEQFF
DNA: TGTGCCAGCAGTCGACAGGGCTACAATGAGCAGTTCTTC

V: TRBV5-1
J: TRBJ1-5
size: many
D: -
CDR3: CASSLVAGPSQPQHF
DNA: TGCGCCAGCAGCTTGGTTGCAGGGCCCAGCCAGCCCCAGCATTTT

V: TRBV20-1
J: TRBJ2-1
size: many
D: TRBD2
CDR3: CSAERLADNEQFF
DNA: TGCAGTGCTGAAAGACTAGCGGACAATGAGCAGTTCTTC

V: TRBV2
J: TRBJ1-1
size: many
D: -
CDR3: CASSDRPWVAEAFF
DNA: TGTGCCAGCAGTGATAGGCCTTGGGTGGCTGAAGCTTTCTTT

V: TRBV12-3/TRBV12-4
J: TRBJ1-5
size: many
D: -
CDR3: CASSLGPQSDQPQHF
DNA: TGTGCCAGCAGTTTAGGGCCGCAGAGTGATCAGCCCCAGCATTTT

V: TRBV2
J: TRBJ2-2
size: few
D: -
CDR3: CASSDLEGATGELFF
DNA: TGTGCCAGCAGTGACCTCGAGGGAGCCACCGGGGAGCTGTTTTTT

V: TRBV9
J: TRBJ2-3
size: -
D: TRBD1
CDR3: CASSPTGTGFGDTQYF
DNA: TGTGCCAGCAGCCCTACCGGGACAGGGTTCGGGGATACGCAGTATTTT

V: TRBV29-1
J: TRBJ2-5
size: many
D: TRBD1
CDR3: CSGGTGAGETQYF
DNA: TGCAGCGGTGGGACAGGGGCAGGGGAGACCCAGTACTTC

V: TRBV30
J: TRBJ2-7
size: many
D: TRBD1
CDR3: CAWSFTGGSGEQYF
DNA: TGTGCCTGGAGTTTCACAGGGGGGTCTGGCGAGCAGTACTTC

V: TRBV7-3
J: TRBJ2-5
size: few
D: -
CDR3: CASSTQATAPQYF
DNA: TGTGCCAGCAGCACACAGGCGACAGCGCCCCAGTACTTC

V: TRBV20-1
J: TRBJ1-1
size: -
D: -
CDR3: CSARDPGREAFF
DNA: TGCAGTGCTAGAGATCCTGGGAGGGAAGCTTTCTTT

V: TRBV2
J: TRBJ2-5
size: -
D: TRBD2
CDR3: CASSPPGGGRETQYF
DNA: TGTGCCAGCAGCCCACCGGGGGGAGGAAGGGAGACCCAGTACTTC

V: TRBV20-1
J: TRBJ2-3
size: -
D: TRBD2
CDR3: CSARGGTGTFYTDTQYF
DNA: TGCAGTGCTAGGGGGGGGACCGGGACTTTCTACACAGATACGCAGTATTTT

V: TRBV11-1
J: TRBJ2-5
size: -
D: -
CDR3: CASSARRWVEETQYF
DNA: TGTGCCAGCAGCGCGCGGCGATGGGTGGAAGAGACCCAGTACTTC